The 10 T cell receptor beta chains presented below share a single source sample, sequenced in a study of T cells expressing NK-cell markers. Reprocessing the 5' RACE reads, TCRdb reports a single entry for every CDR3 protein and omits DNA. Its table lists 400,000 to 500,000 distinct CDR3 sequences. The source material was blood T cells: a sorted CD56 or NKG2C T cell subset, CD4+ or CD8+ T cells, or bulk PBMC T cells (not recorded which). The receptors originated from a woman between 18 and 70 years old in good health.

This chain joins TRBV21-1 and TRBJ2-1; TCRdb designates TRBD2, a call that cannot be tested without DNA. TRBV21-1 is flagged as a pseudogene. CDR3 length: 16 residues. Here the CDR3 reads CASSICRLAGAHEQFF.

The chain has TRBV5-5 and TRBJ2-1. Looked up from germline, CDR1 is SGHKS and CDR2 is YYEKEE (reference sequence). The CDR3 runs 14 residues. This CDR3 reads CASSLFEGYNEQFF.

V gene TRBV11-2 combines with J gene TRBJ2-5. The CDR3 spans 13 residues. Germline CDR1 SGHAT, CDR2 FQNNGV. CDR3 protein: CASSLDRKGTQYF.

The rearrangement uses TRBV7-2 and TRBJ1-5; TCRdb picks TRBD1, but there is no DNA to check that call. This CDR3 has 13 residues. Germline loops: CDR1 SGHTA, CDR2 FQGNSA. The CDR3 is CASRQGNNQPQHF.

The chain combines TRBV9 with TRBJ2-3; TCRdb's D call of TRBD2 is untestable without DNA. The CDR3 sequence is 19 residues long. Germline V lookup: CDR1 SGDLS, CDR2 YYNGEE. CDR3: CASSAPGTSGGRSTDTQYF.

The CDR3 region is CASSLGSTIEAFF. This chain links TRBV5-6 with TRBJ1-1. This CDR3 contains 13 residues. Germline V gene data show CDR1 as SGHDT and CDR2 as YYEEEE.

The rearrangement uses TRBV27 and TRBJ2-7; TCRdb returns TRBD1, unconfirmable since there is no DNA. The CDR3 spans 15 residues. In germline, CDR1 is MNHEY, CDR2 SMNVEV (reference sequence). The CDR3 loop reads CASSLIHPGTGEQYF.

V is TRBV5-6 and J is TRBJ1-1. This CDR3 region has 12 residues. Germline V gene lookup returns CDR1 SGHDT and CDR2 YYEEEE. The chain's CDR3 is CASSWGVTEAFF. The whole variable domain, remainder taken from reference TRBV5-6 and TRBJ1-1, is DAGVTQSPTHLIKTRGQQVTLRCSPKSGHDTVSWYQQALGQGPQFIFQYYEEEERQRGNFPDRFSGHQFPNYSSELNVNALLLGDSALYLCASSWGVTEAFFGQGTRLTVV.

J is TRBJ2-5 and V is TRBV7-9. The CDR3 covers 14 residues. Germline CDR1 reads SEHNR; CDR2 reads FQNEAQ (reference sequence). The chain's CDR3 is CASSPGLATETQYF.

The chain couples TRBV7-2 to TRBJ2-5. The CDR3 is 14 amino acids. The germline CDR1 and CDR2 sequences are SGHTA and FQGNSA. The CDR3 sequence: CASRTGSPRETQYF.